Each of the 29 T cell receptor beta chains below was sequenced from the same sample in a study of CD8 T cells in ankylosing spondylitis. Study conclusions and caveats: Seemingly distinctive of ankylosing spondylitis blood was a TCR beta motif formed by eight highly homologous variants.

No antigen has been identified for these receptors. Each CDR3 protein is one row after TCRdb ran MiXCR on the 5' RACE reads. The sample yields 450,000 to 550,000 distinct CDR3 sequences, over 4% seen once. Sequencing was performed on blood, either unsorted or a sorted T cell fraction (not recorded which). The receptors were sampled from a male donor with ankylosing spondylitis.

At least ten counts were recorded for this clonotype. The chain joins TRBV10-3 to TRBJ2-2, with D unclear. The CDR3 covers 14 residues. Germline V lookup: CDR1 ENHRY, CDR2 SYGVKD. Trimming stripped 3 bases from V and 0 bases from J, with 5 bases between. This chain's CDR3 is CAISDRPNTGELFF. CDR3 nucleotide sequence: TGTGCCATCAGTGACCGACCGAACACCGGGGAGCTGTTTTTT.

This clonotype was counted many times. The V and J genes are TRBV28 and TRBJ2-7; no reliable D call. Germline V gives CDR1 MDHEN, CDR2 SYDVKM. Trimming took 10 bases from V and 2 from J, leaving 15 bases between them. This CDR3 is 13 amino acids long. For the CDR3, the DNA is TGTGCCATAGAGGAGCCTCGAACCTACGAGCAGTACTTC. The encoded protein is CAIEEPRTYEQYF.

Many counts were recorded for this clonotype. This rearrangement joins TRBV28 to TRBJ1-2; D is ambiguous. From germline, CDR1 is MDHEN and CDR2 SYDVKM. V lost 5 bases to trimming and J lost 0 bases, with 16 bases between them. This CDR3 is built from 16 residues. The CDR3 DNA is TGTGCCAGCAGTCTCGTGGCGAGGAGATCTAACTATGGCTACACCTTC. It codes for CASSLVARRSNYGYTF.

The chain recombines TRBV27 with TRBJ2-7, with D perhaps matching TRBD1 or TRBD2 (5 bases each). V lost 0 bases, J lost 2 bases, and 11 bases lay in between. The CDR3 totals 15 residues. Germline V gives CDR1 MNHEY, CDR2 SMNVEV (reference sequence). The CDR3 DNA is TGTGCCAGCAGTTTATCGGGGGTCAATCCCTACGAGCAGTACTTC. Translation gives CASSLSGVNPYEQYF.

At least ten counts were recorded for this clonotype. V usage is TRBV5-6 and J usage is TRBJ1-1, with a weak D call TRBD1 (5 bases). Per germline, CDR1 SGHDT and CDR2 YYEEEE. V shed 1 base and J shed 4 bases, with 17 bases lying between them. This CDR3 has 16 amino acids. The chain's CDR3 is CASSLFVGQGFTEAFF. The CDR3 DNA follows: TGTGCCAGCAGCTTGTTTGTCGGGCAGGGTTTCACTGAAGCTTTCTTT.

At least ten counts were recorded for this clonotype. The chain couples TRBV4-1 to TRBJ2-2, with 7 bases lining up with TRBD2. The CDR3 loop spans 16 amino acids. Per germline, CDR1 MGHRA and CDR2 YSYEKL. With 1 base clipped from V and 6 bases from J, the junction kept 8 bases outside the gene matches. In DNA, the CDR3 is TGCGCCAGCAGCCAAGGTTTAGGCGGGAGACCCGGGGAGCTGTTTTTT. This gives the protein CASSQGLGGRPGELFF.

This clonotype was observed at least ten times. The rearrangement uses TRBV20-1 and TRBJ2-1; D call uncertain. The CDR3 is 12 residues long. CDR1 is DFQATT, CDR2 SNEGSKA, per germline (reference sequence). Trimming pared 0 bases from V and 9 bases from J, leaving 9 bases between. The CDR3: CSAREGAGEQFF. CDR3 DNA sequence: TGCAGTGCTAGAGAGGGTGCCGGTGAGCAGTTCTTC.

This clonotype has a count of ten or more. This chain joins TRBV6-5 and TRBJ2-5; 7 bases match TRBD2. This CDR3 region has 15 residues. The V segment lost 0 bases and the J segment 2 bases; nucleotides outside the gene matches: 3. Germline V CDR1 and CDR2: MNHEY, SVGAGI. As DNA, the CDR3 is TGTGCCAGCAGTTACTCGGGGACTACTCAAGAGACCCAGTACTTC. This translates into CASSYSGTTQETQYF.

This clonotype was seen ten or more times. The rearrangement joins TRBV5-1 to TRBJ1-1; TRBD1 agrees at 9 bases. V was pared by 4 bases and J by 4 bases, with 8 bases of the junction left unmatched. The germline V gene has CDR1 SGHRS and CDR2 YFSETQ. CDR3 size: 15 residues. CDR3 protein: CASSETGGDVTEAFF. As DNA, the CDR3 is TGCGCCAGCAGCGAAACAGGGGGCGATGTCACTGAAGCTTTCTTT.

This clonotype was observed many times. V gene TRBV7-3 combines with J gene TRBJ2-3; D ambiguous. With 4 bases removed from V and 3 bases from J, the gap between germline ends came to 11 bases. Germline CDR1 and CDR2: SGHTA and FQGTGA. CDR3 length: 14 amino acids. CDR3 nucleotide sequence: TGTGCCAGCAGCTCTGACCCTAGAACAGATACGCAGTATTTT. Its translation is CASSSDPRTDTQYF.

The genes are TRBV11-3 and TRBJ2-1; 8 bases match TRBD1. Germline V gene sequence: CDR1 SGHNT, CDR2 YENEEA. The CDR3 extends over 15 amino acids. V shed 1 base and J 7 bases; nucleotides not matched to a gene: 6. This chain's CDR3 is CASSLGQGAKNEQFF. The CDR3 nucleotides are TGTGCCAGCAGCTTAGGTCAGGGGGCTAAAAATGAGCAGTTCTTC.

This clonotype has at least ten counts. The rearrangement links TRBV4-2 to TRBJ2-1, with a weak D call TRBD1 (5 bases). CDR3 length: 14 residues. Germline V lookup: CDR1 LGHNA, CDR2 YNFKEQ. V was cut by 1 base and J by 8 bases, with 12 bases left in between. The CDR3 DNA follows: TGTGCCAGCAGCCAAGGGGGCCTCCAACATGAGCAGTTCTTC. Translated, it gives CASSQGGLQHEQFF.

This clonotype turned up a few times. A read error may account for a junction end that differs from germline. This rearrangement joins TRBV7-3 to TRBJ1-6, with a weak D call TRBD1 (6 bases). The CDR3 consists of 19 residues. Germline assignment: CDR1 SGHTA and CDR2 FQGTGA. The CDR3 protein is CACSSSRGQGNSYNSPLHF. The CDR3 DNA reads TGTGCCTGCAGCTCCTCTAGGGGCCAGGGGAACTCCTATAATTCACCCCTCCACTTT.

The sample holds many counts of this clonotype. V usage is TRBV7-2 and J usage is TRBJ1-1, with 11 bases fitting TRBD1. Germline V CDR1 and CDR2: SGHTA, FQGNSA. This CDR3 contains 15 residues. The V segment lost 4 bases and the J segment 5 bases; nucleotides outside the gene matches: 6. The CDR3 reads CASSWGQGVGTEAFF. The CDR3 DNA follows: TGTGCCAGCAGCTGGGGACAGGGGGTCGGTACTGAAGCTTTCTTT. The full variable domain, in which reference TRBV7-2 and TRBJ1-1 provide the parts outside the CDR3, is GAGVSQSPSNKVTEKGKDVELRCDPISGHTALYWYRQSLGQGLEFLIYFQGNSAPDKSGLPSDRFSAERTGGSVSTLTIQRTQQEDSAVYLCASSWGQGVGTEAFFGQGTRLTVV.

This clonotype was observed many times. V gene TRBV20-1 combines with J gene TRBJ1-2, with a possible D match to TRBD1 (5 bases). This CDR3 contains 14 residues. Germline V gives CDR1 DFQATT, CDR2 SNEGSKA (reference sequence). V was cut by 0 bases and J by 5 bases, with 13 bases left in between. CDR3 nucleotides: TGCAGTGCTAGAGAAAGGGGCGCCATTTATGGCTACACCTTC. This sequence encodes CSARERGAIYGYTF.

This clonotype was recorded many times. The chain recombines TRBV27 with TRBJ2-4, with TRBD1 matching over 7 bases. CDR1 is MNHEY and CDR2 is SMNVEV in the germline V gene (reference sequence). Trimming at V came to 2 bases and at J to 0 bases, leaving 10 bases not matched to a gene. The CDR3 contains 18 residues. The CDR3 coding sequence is TGTGCCAGCAGTTTAAGATCTGAGGGGGCACGAGCCAAAAACATTCAGTACTTC. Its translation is CASSLRSEGARAKNIQYF.

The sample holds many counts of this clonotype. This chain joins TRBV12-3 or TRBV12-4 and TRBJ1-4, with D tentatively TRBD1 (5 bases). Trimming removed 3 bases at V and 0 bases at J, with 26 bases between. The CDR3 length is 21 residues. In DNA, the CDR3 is TGTGCCAGCAGTTTTCGGGGGGTCAGGACAAGGTTAGGTGCAACTAATGAAAAACTGTTTTTT. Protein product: CASSFRGVRTRLGATNEKLFF.

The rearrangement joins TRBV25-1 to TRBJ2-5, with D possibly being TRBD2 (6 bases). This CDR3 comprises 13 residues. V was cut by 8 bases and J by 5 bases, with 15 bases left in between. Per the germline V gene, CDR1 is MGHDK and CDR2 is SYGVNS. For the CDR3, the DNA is TGTGCCAGCGGGTCGGGGGTCGGCGAGACCCAGTACTTC. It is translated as CASGSGVGETQYF.

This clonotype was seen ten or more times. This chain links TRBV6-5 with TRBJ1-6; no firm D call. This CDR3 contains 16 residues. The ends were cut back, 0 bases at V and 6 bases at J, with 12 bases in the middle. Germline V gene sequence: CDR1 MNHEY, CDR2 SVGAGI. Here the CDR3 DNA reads TGTGCCAGCAGTTACTCGAGGGCGGCCGGTAATTCACCCCTCCACTTT. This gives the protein CASSYSRAAGNSPLHF.

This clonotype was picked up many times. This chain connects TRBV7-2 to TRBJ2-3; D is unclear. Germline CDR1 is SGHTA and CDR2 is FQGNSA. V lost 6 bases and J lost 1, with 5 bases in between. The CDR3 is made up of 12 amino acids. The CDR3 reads CASSLRTDTQYF. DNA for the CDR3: TGTGCCAGCAGTTTACGCACAGATACGCAGTATTTT.

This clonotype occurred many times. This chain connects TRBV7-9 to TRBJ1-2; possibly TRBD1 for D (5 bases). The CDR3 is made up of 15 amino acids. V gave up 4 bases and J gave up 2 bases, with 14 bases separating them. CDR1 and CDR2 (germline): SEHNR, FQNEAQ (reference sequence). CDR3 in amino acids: CASSSLRQSNYGYTF. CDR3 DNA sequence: TGTGCCAGCAGCTCCCTGCGACAGAGCAACTATGGCTACACCTTC.

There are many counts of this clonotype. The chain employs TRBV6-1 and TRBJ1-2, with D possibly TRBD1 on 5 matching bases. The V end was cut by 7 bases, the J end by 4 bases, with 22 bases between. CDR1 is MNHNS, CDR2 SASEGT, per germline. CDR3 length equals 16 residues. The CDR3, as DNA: TGTGCCAGCACCCCCCAAATAGGGGCAGGTAGCTATGGCTACACCTTC. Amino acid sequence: CASTPQIGAGSYGYTF.

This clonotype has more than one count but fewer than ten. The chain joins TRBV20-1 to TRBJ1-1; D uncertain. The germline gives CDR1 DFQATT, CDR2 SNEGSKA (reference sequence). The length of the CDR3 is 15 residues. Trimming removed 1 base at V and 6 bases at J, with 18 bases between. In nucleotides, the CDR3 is TGCAGTGCTAGAGGGCCGGAGTCGTCGGGCGCTGAAGCTTTCTTT. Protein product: CSARGPESSGAEAFF.

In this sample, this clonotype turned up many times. CDR3 sequence: CASSQESQGGYGYTF. The CDR3 DNA reads as TGCGCCAGCAGCCAAGAGTCACAGGGCGGCTATGGCTACACCTTC. The chain uses TRBV4-3 and TRBJ1-2; D might be TRBD1 (6 bases). The CDR3 extends over 15 amino acids. CDR1 and CDR2 from the germline V gene are LGHNA and YSLEER. V gave up 0 bases and J gave up 4 bases, with 12 bases separating them.

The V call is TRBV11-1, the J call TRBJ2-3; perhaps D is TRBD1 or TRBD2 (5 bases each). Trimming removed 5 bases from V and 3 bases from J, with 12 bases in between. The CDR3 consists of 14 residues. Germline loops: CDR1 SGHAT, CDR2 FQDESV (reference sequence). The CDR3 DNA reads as TGTGCCAGCAGCCGACTATGGGGGACAGATACGCAGTATTTT. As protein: CASSRLWGTDTQYF.

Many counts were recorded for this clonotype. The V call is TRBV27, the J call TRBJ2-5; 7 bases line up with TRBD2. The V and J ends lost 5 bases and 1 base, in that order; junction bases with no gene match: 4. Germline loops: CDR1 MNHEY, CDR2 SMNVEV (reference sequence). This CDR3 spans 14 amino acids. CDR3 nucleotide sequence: TGTGCCAGCAGTGGGGCTAGCGGCCAAGAGACCCAGTACTTC. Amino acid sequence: CASSGASGQETQYF.

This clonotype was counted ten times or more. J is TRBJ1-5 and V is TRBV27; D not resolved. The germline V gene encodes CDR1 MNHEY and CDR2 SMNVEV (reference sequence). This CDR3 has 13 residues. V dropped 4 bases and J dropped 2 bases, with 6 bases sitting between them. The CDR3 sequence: CASSSVGNQPQHF. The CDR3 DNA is TGTGCCAGCAGTTCCGTGGGCAATCAGCCCCAGCATTTT.

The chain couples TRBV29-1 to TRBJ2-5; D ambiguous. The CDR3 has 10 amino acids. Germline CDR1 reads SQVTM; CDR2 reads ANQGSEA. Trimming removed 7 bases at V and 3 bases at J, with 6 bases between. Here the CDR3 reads CSGAEETQYF. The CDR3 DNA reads TGCAGCGGGGCGGAAGAGACCCAGTACTTC. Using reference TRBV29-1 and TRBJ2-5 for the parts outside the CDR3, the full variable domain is SAVISQKPSRDICQRGTSLTIQCQVDSQVTMMFWYRQQPGQSLTLIATANQGSEATYESGFVIDKFPISRPNLTFSTLTVSNMSPEDSSIYLCSGAEETQYFGPGTRLLVL.

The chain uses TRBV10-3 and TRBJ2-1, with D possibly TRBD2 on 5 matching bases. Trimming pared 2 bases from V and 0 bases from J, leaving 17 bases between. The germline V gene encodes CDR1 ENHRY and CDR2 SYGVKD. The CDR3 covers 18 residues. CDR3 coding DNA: TGTGCCATCAGTGAGCCGGCTAGCCCTGGCAGCTCCTACAATGAGCAGTTCTTC. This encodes CAISEPASPGSSYNEQFF.